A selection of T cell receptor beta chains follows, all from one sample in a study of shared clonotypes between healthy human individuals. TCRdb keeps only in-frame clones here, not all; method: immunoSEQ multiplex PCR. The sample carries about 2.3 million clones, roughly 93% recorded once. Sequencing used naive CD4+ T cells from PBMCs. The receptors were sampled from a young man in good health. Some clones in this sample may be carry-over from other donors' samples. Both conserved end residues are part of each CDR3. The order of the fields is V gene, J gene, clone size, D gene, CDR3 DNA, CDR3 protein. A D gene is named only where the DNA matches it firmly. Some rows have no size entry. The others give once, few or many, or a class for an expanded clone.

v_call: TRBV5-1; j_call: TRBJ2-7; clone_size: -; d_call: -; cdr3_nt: TGCGCCAGCAGCTTGGATCGGGGTAGGACCTACGAGCAGTACTTC; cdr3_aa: CASSLDRGRTYEQYF
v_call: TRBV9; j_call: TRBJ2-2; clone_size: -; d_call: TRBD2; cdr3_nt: TGTGCCAGCAGCGTAGATCCCCAGATCAGCGGGAAGGGCGGGGAGCTGTTTTTT; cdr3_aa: CASSVDPQISGKGGELFF
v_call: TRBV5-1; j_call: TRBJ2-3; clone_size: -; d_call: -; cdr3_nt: TGCGCCAGCAGTTCCAGGGGACCCGGCACAGATACGCAGTATTTT; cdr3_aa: CASSSRGPGTDTQYF
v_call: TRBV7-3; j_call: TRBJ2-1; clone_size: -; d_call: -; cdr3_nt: TGTGCCAGCAGCTTGTCGCCCCCTAGTTACAATGAGCAGTTCTTC; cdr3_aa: CASSLSPPSYNEQFF
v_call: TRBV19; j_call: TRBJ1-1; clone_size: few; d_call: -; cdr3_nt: TGTGCCAGTAGCCCCCGGAGCATGAACACTGAAGCTTTCTTT; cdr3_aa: CASSPRSMNTEAFF
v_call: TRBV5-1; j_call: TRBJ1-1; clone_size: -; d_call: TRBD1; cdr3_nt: TGCGCCAGCAGCTTGGGAGGGACAGCAAACACTGAAGCTTTCTTT; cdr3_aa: CASSLGGTANTEAFF
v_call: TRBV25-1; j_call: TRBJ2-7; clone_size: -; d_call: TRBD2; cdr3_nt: TGTGCCAGCAGTGAATCCCCGGGGAGGGGCTCAAACGAGCAGTACTTC; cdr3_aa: CASSESPGRGSNEQYF
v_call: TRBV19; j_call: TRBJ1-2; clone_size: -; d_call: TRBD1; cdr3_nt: TGTGCCAGTAGTAGAGGGACAGGGGGGTATGGCTACACCTTC; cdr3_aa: CASSRGTGGYGYTF
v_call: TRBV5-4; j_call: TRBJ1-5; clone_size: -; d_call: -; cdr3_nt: TGTGCCAGCAGCCCCGGGGCCGGGACGGGTCAGCCCCAGCATTTT; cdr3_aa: CASSPGAGTGQPQHF
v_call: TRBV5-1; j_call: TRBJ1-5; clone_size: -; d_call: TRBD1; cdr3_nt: TGCGCCAGCAGCCAAACAACAGGGGGCAATCAGCCCCAGCATTTT; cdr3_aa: CASSQTTGGNQPQHF
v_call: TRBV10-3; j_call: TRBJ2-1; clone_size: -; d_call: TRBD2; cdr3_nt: TGTGCCATCAGTGACGGAGGACTAGCGGGAAGAGAGAGAAACAATGAGCAGTTCTTC; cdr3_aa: CAISDGGLAGRERNNEQFF
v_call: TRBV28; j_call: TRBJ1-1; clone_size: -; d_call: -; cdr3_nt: TGTGCCAGCAGTCCTCCGTGGGACAACACTGAAGCTTTCTTT; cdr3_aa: CASSPPWDNTEAFF
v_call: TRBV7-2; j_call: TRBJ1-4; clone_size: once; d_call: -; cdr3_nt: TGTGCCAGCAGCTTGGGTGGCACTAATGAAAAACTGTTTTTT; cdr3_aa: CASSLGGTNEKLFF
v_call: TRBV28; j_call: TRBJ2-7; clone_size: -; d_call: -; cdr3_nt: TGTGCCAGCATTCCGGAACCCGGGAACTCCTACGAGCAGTACTTC; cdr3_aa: CASIPEPGNSYEQYF
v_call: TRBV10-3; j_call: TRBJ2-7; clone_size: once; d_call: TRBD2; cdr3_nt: TGTGCCATCAGTGACCAACCTAGCGGGGGCCTCTACGAGCAGTACTTC; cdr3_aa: CAISDQPSGGLYEQYF
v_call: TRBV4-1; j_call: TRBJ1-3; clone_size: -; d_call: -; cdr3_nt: TGCGCCAGCAGCCTAGTGAAATCAGGTATCTCTGGAAACACCATATATTTT; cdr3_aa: CASSLVKSGISGNTIYF